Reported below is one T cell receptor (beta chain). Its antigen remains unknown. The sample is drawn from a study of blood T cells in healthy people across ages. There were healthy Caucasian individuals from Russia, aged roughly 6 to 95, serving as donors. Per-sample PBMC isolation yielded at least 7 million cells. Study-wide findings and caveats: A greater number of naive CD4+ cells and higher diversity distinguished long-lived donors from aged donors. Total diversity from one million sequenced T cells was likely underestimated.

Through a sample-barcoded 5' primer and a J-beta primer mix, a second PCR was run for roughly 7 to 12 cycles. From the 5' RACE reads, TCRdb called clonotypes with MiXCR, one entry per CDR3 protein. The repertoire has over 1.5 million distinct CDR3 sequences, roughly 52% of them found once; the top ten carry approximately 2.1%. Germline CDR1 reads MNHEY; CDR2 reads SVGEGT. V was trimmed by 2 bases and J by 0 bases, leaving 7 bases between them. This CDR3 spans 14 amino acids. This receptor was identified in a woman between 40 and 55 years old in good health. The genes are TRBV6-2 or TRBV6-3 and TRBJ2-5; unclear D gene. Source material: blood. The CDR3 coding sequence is TGTGCCAGCAGTTACGGTCGAAACCAAGAGACCCAGTACTTC. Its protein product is CASSYGRNQETQYF.